This TCR beta chain came from a study of spatial heterogeneity in lung cancer. TCRdb fed the 5' RACE reads into MiXCR, producing one record per CDR3 protein. The table shows around 110,000 distinct CDR3 sequences, with more than 10% occurring only once. Time point given: blood at routine non-recurrence follow-up after resection. Unsorted whole RNA of tumor, nontumor lung or frozen PBMC was sequenced. Looked up from germline, CDR1 is SNHLY and CDR2 is FYNNEI. The V gene lost 8 bases and the J gene lost 2 bases, with 13 bases spanning the gap. This CDR3 region has 14 residues. The gene calls are TRBV2 and TRBJ2-1; D is undetermined. Sequences were derived from PBMCs, sampled at follow-up. The sequence came from a male donor with early-stage non-small cell lung cancer. In DNA form, the CDR3 reads TGTGCCAGCGAGCCCCAGAAGGCCTACAATGAGCAGTTCTTC. Amino acid sequence: CASEPQKAYNEQFF.